The sequence of this T cell receptor (beta chain) was determined in a study of T cell responses to AZD1222 COVID-19 vaccine. Comment on this clone: Antigen: not known.

Study outcomes and limitations: Seropositivity was recorded at baseline in only a handful of AZD1222 recipients. Females made up more of the donors, who were largely white British, and clonal diversity may have come out too low.

This CDR3 is 14 amino acids long. V gave up 8 bases and J gave up 0 bases, with 11 bases separating them. Germline CDR1 LNHDA, CDR2 SQIVND (reference sequence). The table came from immunoSEQ multiplex PCR; TCRdb's copy has only in-frame clones and leaves some out. Found here are approximately 77,000 clones, under 95% of them singletons; the top ten hold about 7.1%. The chain combines TRBV19 with TRBJ2-1; D unclear. Source: peripheral blood, taken on day 0 of MenACWY control vaccination. This TCR was recovered from an adult in good health. The chain's CDR3 is CASSPGLSYNEQFF. CDR3 nucleotides: TGTGCCAGTTCCCCGGGCCTCTCCTACAATGAGCAGTTCTTC.